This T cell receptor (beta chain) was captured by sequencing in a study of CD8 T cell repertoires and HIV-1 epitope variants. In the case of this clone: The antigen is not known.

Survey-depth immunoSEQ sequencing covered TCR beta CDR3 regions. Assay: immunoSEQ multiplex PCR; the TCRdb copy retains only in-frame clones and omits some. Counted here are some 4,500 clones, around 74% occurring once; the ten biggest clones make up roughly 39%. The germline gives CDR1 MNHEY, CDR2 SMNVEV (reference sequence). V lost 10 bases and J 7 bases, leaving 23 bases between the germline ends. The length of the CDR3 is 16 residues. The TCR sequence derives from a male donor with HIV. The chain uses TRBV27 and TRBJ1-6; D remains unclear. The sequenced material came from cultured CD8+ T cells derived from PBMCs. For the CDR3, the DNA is TGTGCCACCTCACCGGTACGGGGTTTGGACAATTCACCCCTCCACTTT. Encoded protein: CATSPVRGLDNSPLHF.